This T cell receptor beta chain is from a study of Graves' ophthalmopathy and Graves' hyperthyroidism. Excluded: other autoimmune disease, uncontrolled infection, pregnancy or lactation. RNA served as the template for amplifying TCR beta CDR3 regions. Amplification began with first-round RT-PCR using HTBI primers, then second-round multiplex PCR was performed. TCRdb analysed the multiplex PCR reads with MiXCR anew, one entry per CDR3 protein. The table records 450,000 or so distinct CDR3 sequences, approximately 15% of them present only once. The sequence came from a woman in her twenties or thirties with Graves' ophthalmopathy. Input material: blood.

The CDR3 coding sequence is TGCAGTGCTAGAGCGGGACTAGACCACGAGCAGTACTTC. Protein sequence: CSARAGLDHEQYF. V and J are TRBV20-1 and TRBJ2-7, with 8 bases matching TRBD2. CDR1 and CDR2 (germline): DFQATT, SNEGSKA (reference sequence). Trimming cost V 1 base and J 5 bases; bases outside gene matches: 4. The CDR3 has 13 amino acids.